The clone carrying this T cell receptor beta chain was counted ten times or more. Its specificity is unknown. This sample's RNA came from whole unsorted tissue. Between August and November 2014, newly diagnosed, chemotherapy-naive lung cancer patients underwent thoracic surgery in China. The data were taken from a study of tumor and adjacent non-tumor tissue in lung cancer. Study-wide points: TCR diversity was significantly greater in tumor than normal lung tissue. Patients with more diverse tumor TCRs had worse survival.

The library came from three nested PCR rounds adapted from ARM-PCR protocols. One entry per CDR3 protein results from TCRdb running MiXCR on the multiplex PCR reads. The sample records around 70,000 distinct CDR3 sequences, almost 60% being singletons. The CDR3 extends over 12 amino acids. The V end was cut by 3 bases, the J end by 7 bases, with 7 bases between. The chain is built from TRBV12-3 or TRBV12-4 and TRBJ2-1, with a possible D match to TRBD1 (6 bases). The source material was lung tumor tissue. This clonotype was sampled from a man between 45 and 60 years old with non-small cell lung cancer. The CDR3 here is CASSFQGNEQFF. The CDR3 DNA reads as TGTGCCAGCAGTTTCCAGGGGAATGAGCAGTTCTTC.